Each of the 32 T cell receptor beta chains below was sequenced from the same sample in a study of T cells after yellow fever vaccination. TCRdb itself ran the 5' RACE reads through MiXCR, one entry per CDR3 protein. Among roughly 240,000 distinct CDR3 sequences, 5.5% to 8.5% were seen once, and the ten largest hold 1% to 1.2%. The starting material was CD4+ T cells sorted from PBMCs, obtained on the day of the yellow fever booster vaccination. The receptors were gathered from a man aged 30-40 years who received the YFV17D yellow fever vaccine.

This clonotype was observed many times. The CDR3 bases are TGTGCCAGCAGCCGCCAGTGGGCTAGCGGGAGTTACGAGCAGTACTTC. Protein: CASSRQWASGSYEQYF. The gene calls are TRBV5-8 and TRBJ2-7, with TRBD2 matching over 10 bases. Per germline, CDR1 SGHTS and CDR2 YDEGEE. This CDR3 contains 16 residues. Trimming took 4 bases from V and 4 from J; bases not matched to a gene: 11.

The sample holds a few counts of this clonotype. The genes are TRBV28 and TRBJ1-5; tentatively, D is TRBD1 (6 bases). V was cut by 7 bases and J by 2 bases, with 12 bases left in between. The CDR3 covers 14 residues. CDR1 is MDHEN, CDR2 SYDVKM, per germline. CDR3 in amino acids: CASTSSGGNQPQHF. The CDR3 DNA reads TGTGCCAGCACCTCTTCAGGGGGCAATCAGCCCCAGCATTTT.

A note on this clonotype: A read error may explain this, as a much larger clone is one base away. The chain is built from TRBV5-6 and TRBJ2-1, with 11 nucleotides matching TRBD2. V was pared by 3 bases and J by 9 bases, with 8 bases of the junction left unmatched. The germline V gene encodes CDR1 SGHDT and CDR2 YYEEEE. The CDR3 contains 15 residues. The CDR3 loop is CASSWGLAVTGEQFF. The CDR3, as DNA: TGTGCCAGCAGCTGGGGACTAGCGGTAACGGGTGAGCAGTTCTTC.

The chain has TRBV12-3 or TRBV12-4 and TRBJ1-5; D call uncertain. V was trimmed by 0 bases and J by 1 base, leaving 4 bases between them. The CDR3 sequence is 14 residues long. In DNA form, the CDR3 reads TGTGCCAGCAGTTTAGCCGTGAGCAATCAGCCCCAGCATTTT. Amino acids: CASSLAVSNQPQHF.

This clonotype has just a few counts. The chain recombines TRBV20-1 with TRBJ2-1; TRBD2 might be the D (5 bases). Trimming took 0 bases from V and 10 from J, leaving 19 bases between them. The CDR3 consists of 15 residues. Germline V lookup: CDR1 DFQATT, CDR2 SNEGSKA (reference sequence). The CDR3 loop is CSAREGRGILREQFF. CDR3 in DNA: TGCAGTGCTAGAGAGGGGAGAGGGATTCTCAGGGAGCAGTTCTTC.

This clonotype was counted at least ten times. The chain recombines TRBV20-1 with TRBJ2-1, with 11 bases aligning to TRBD2. The CDR3 spans 14 residues. Losses at the gene ends were 3 bases for V and 10 bases for J; bases not matched to a gene: 8. The germline V gene has CDR1 DFQATT and CDR2 SNEGSKA (reference sequence). This CDR3 is CSARGLAALGEQFF. The CDR3 DNA follows: TGCAGTGCTAGGGGACTAGCGGCCTTAGGGGAGCAGTTCTTC.

This clonotype was counted ten times or more. This chain uses TRBV7-6 with TRBJ1-4; D is undetermined. The CDR3 totals 14 residues. Germline CDR1 is SGHVS and CDR2 is FNYEAQ. The V and J ends lost 3 bases and 0 bases respectively, with 5 bases between them. DNA for the CDR3: TGTGCCAGCAGCTTGCTTGCAACTAATGAAAAACTGTTTTTT. Its translation is CASSLLATNEKLFF.

This clonotype was counted only a few times. V usage is TRBV7-3 and J usage is TRBJ2-1, with D possibly called TRBD1 or TRBD2 (5 bases each). Trimming took 5 bases from V and 7 from J, leaving 12 bases between them. The CDR3 contains 13 residues. Germline values: CDR1 SGHTA, CDR2 FQGTGA. The CDR3 protein is CASSQRGGNEQFF. CDR3 DNA sequence: TGTGCCAGCAGCCAAAGGGGCGGGAATGAGCAGTTCTTC.

The table lists this clonotype with a few counts. The genes are TRBV20-1 and TRBJ2-4; 9 nucleotides align to TRBD2. J lost 3 bases, V lost 1 base, and 7 bases had no gene match. The CDR3 is made up of 16 amino acids. CDR1 is DFQATT and CDR2 is SNEGSKA in the germline V gene (reference sequence). The CDR3 sequence is CSARGIAGVVKNIQYF. In DNA form, the CDR3 reads TGCAGTGCTAGAGGGATAGCGGGAGTTGTCAAAAACATTCAGTACTTC.

Many counts were recorded for this clonotype. The chain joins TRBV6-1 to TRBJ2-4; perhaps D is TRBD1 or TRBD2 (5 bases each). With 6 bases removed from V and 0 bases from J, the gap between germline ends came to 15 bases. Germline V gene lookup returns CDR1 MNHNS and CDR2 SASEGT. The CDR3 sequence is 16 residues long. For the CDR3, the DNA is TGTGCCAGCAGCTCCGGGACCGCAACAGCCAAAAACATTCAGTACTTC. This gives the protein CASSSGTATAKNIQYF.

This clonotype was counted at least ten times. The gene calls are TRBV7-2 and TRBJ1-6, with a possible D match to TRBD1 (5 bases). The V and J ends lost 5 bases and 9 bases respectively, with 14 bases between them. Germline CDR1 reads SGHTA; CDR2 reads FQGNSA. This CDR3 has 14 residues. The CDR3 DNA reads as TGTGCCAGCAGCCCAGGGTTCGGCTCTTCACCCCTCCACTTT. It translates to CASSPGFGSSPLHF.

This clonotype was detected a few times. The CDR3 region is CAARRGSGYGYTF. Written as DNA, the CDR3 is TGTGCCGCCCGCAGGGGGAGCGGCTATGGCTACACCTTC. The gene calls are TRBV19 and TRBJ1-2; TRBD1 matches at 7 bases. This CDR3 comprises 13 residues. Germline V lookup: CDR1 LNHDA, CDR2 SQIVND (reference sequence). J gave up 4 bases and V 11 bases, and 10 bases lay outside the gene matches.

The V and J genes are TRBV20-1 and TRBJ2-1; either TRBD1 or TRBD2 may fit D (5 bases each). V was pared by 6 bases and J by 3 bases, with 21 bases between. Looked up from germline, CDR1 is DFQATT and CDR2 is SNEGSKA (reference sequence). CDR3 length: 16 residues. CDR3 protein: CSAKEDNGILYNEQFF. The CDR3 DNA reads TGCAGTGCCAAAGAGGACAACGGGATCCTCTACAATGAGCAGTTCTTC.

This clonotype has a count of ten or more. The chain carries TRBV12-3 or TRBV12-4 and TRBJ1-1, with 9 bases aligning to TRBD1. This CDR3 is 13 amino acids long. The J segment lost 7 bases and the V segment lost 6 bases, leaving 6 bases of the junction unmatched. The CDR3 protein is CASSLGQGLEAFF. DNA for the CDR3: TGTGCCAGCAGCCTGGGACAGGGCCTTGAAGCTTTCTTT.

The rearrangement uses TRBV3-1 and TRBJ2-7, with 9 nucleotides matching TRBD1. The CDR3 contains 13 residues. Losses at the gene ends were 4 bases for V and 6 bases for J; bases not matched to a gene: 4. In germline, CDR1 is LGHDT, CDR2 YNNKEL (reference sequence). The CDR3 region is CASSPLTGGEQYF. The CDR3 DNA reads as TGTGCCAGCAGCCCCTTGACAGGGGGCGAGCAGTACTTC.

This clonotype was picked up many times. The genes are TRBV4-3 and TRBJ2-2; weak D call: TRBD2 (7 bases). The CDR3 loop spans 18 amino acids. With 1 base removed from V and 0 bases from J, the gap between germline ends came to 15 bases. CDR1 and CDR2 (germline): LGHNA, YSLEER. The CDR3 loop reads CASSQVPGGGPNTGELFF. CDR3 sequence (DNA): TGCGCCAGCAGCCAAGTGCCAGGCGGGGGCCCGAACACCGGGGAGCTGTTTTTT.

This clonotype was found many times. V is TRBV30 and J is TRBJ2-7, with TRBD2 matching over 11 bases. The trim removed 2 bases at V and 4 bases at J, leaving 7 bases unmatched. Germline V gives CDR1 GTSNPN, CDR2 SVGIG (reference sequence). The CDR3 has 15 residues. The CDR3 here is CAWSPRLAGFYEQYF. Written as DNA, the CDR3 is TGTGCCTGGAGTCCTCGACTAGCGGGATTTTACGAGCAGTACTTC.

The rearrangement joins TRBV20-1 to TRBJ2-7; the D gene is possibly TRBD2 (5 bases). Germline assignment: CDR1 DFQATT and CDR2 SNEGSKA (reference sequence). The V end was cut by 2 bases, the J end by 5 bases, with 10 bases between. The CDR3 is 12 amino acids. CDR3 in amino acids: CSARYFGNEQYF. In DNA form, the CDR3 reads TGCAGTGCTAGATACTTCGGGAACGAGCAGTACTTC.

Ten or more counts support this clonotype. J is TRBJ2-1 and V is TRBV5-6; D is ambiguous. V was shortened by 5 bases and J by 2 bases, with 11 bases between the two germline ends. Germline V lookup: CDR1 SGHDT, CDR2 YYEEEE. This CDR3 region has 14 residues. The CDR3 DNA reads as TGTGCCAGCAGTCAACCTGGGACCTACAATGAGCAGTTCTTC. This gives the protein CASSQPGTYNEQFF.

The sample holds many counts of this clonotype. The chain has TRBV7-9 and TRBJ1-6; D perhaps matches TRBD1 (6 bases). Germline V CDR1 and CDR2: SEHNR, FQNEAQ (reference sequence). This CDR3 region has 17 residues. V was clipped by 0 bases and J by 9 bases, with 18 bases between them. CDR3 loop: CASSLALRGAGASPLHF. CDR3 nucleotide sequence: TGTGCCAGCAGCTTAGCGCTAAGGGGGGCTGGTGCTTCACCCCTCCACTTT.

There are many counts of this clonotype. The chain is built from TRBV20-1 and TRBJ2-3, with unresolved D. Germline CDR1 is DFQATT and CDR2 is SNEGSKA (reference sequence). Between the trimmed V and J ends, which lost 2 bases and 7 bases, there was a span of 10 bases. This CDR3 is built from 12 residues. Written as DNA, the CDR3 is TGCAGTGCTAGATGGATACAGTATACGCAGTATTTT. It yields the protein CSARWIQYTQYF.

The sample holds many counts of this clonotype. This chain uses TRBV20-1 with TRBJ2-7, with a possible D match to TRBD2 (5 bases). The V and J ends lost 1 base and 7 bases respectively, with 17 bases between them. Germline V CDR1 and CDR2: DFQATT, SNEGSKA (reference sequence). The CDR3 totals 14 residues. The CDR3 bases are TGCAGTGCTAGAGGGCTAGCACCGATGTTGGAGCAGTACTTC. Translating gives CSARGLAPMLEQYF.

This clonotype has more than one count but fewer than ten. The rearrangement uses TRBV5-1 and TRBJ2-3; perhaps TRBD1 as D (5 bases). Trimming left V 0 bases short and J 2 bases short, with 10 bases between. CDR3 length: 15 residues. Germline V gene data show CDR1 as SGHRS and CDR2 as YFSETQ. The CDR3 here is CASSLVWGSTDTQYF. Written as DNA, the CDR3 is TGCGCCAGCAGCTTGGTATGGGGCTCCACAGATACGCAGTATTTT.

This clonotype was counted many times. The chain carries TRBV10-2 and TRBJ2-3; 8 bases match TRBD2. The CDR3 has 15 residues. Germline values: CDR1 WSHSY, CDR2 SAAADI. Losses at the gene ends were 6 bases for V and 0 bases for J; bases not matched to a gene: 5. CDR3: CASRTSGRSTDTQYF. For the CDR3, the DNA is TGCGCCAGCAGGACAAGCGGGAGAAGCACAGATACGCAGTATTTT.

This clonotype was observed a handful of times. The rearrangement joins TRBV20-1 to TRBJ1-4; the D gene is possibly TRBD1 (6 bases). In germline, CDR1 is DFQATT, CDR2 SNEGSKA (reference sequence). Trimming took off 2 bases at V and 4 bases at J, with 8 bases between the two ends. The CDR3 spans 13 residues. CDR3 coding DNA: TGCAGTGCTAGAAGGGGGGTTAATGAAAAACTGTTTTTT. This codes for CSARRGVNEKLFF.

This clonotype was recorded many times. The V and J genes are TRBV3-1 and TRBJ2-3, with D perhaps matching TRBD2 (5 bases). Germline V gene lookup returns CDR1 LGHDT and CDR2 YNNKEL (reference sequence). The CDR3 consists of 12 residues. V shed 4 bases and J shed 5 bases, with 7 bases lying between them. The CDR3 sequence: CASSREIDTQYF. CDR3 nucleotides: TGTGCCAGCAGCCGGGAGATAGATACGCAGTATTTT.

The V call is TRBV7-2, the J call TRBJ2-7; 11 positions agree with TRBD2. J gave up 0 bases and V 4 bases, and 8 bases lay outside the gene matches. The CDR3 contains 17 residues. Germline V gives CDR1 SGHTA, CDR2 FQGNSA. The CDR3 is CASSSRKTSGSSYEQYF. DNA of the CDR3: TGTGCCAGCAGCTCCCGGAAAACTAGCGGGAGCTCCTACGAGCAGTACTTC.

This chain links TRBV7-9 with TRBJ2-7; a possible D gene is TRBD1 (6 bases). The CDR3 loop spans 17 amino acids. Looked up from germline, CDR1 is SEHNR and CDR2 is FQNEAQ (reference sequence). Trimming pared 5 bases from V and 1 base from J, leaving 21 bases between. The CDR3 reads CASSITPGDTYSYEQYF. The CDR3 region has the DNA TGTGCCAGCAGCATCACCCCCGGGGACACCTATTCCTACGAGCAGTACTTC.

This clonotype was found many times. The J gene is TRBJ1-4, the V gene TRBV7-9, with 7 bases fitting TRBD1. The CDR3 sequence is 14 residues long. The junction had 2 bases not matched to a gene; V was cut back by 0 bases and J by 7 bases. Germline assignment: CDR1 SEHNR and CDR2 FQNEAQ (reference sequence). CDR3 nucleotide sequence: TGTGCCAGCAGCTTAGCCCAGGGGGGTGAAAAACTGTTTTTT. It translates to CASSLAQGGEKLFF.

The sample holds many counts of this clonotype. J is TRBJ2-7 and V is TRBV29-1, with D possibly matching TRBD2 (5 bases). V gave up 7 bases and J gave up 3 bases, with 16 bases separating them. CDR1 is SQVTM, CDR2 ANQGSEA, per germline. This CDR3 region has 13 residues. The CDR3 sequence is CSGYSLGSYEQYF. Written as DNA, the CDR3 is TGCAGCGGGTATAGCCTGGGGAGCTACGAGCAGTACTTC.

This clonotype turned up a few times. The chain has TRBV12-3 or TRBV12-4 and TRBJ2-2; D gene uncertain. The V end was cut by 6 bases, the J end by 5 bases, with 7 bases between. The CDR3 totals 12 residues. The CDR3 protein is CASRVGTGELFF. Here the CDR3 DNA reads TGTGCCAGCAGGGTGGGGACCGGGGAGCTGTTTTTT.

This clonotype was counted ten times or more. V and J are TRBV5-1 and TRBJ2-1; D is possibly TRBD1 or TRBD2 (5 bases each). Trimming stripped 0 bases from V and 3 bases from J, with 13 bases between. The CDR3 totals 16 residues. The germline CDR1 and CDR2 sequences are SGHRS and YFSETQ. The CDR3: CASSLAARDLYNEQFF. DNA for the CDR3: TGCGCCAGCAGCTTGGCCGCCAGGGACCTCTACAATGAGCAGTTCTTC.